The 25 T cell receptor beta chains given below trace back to one sample, sequenced in a study of T cell responses to AZD1222 COVID-19 vaccine (TCRdb year 2021). Library generation was performed with the immunoSEQ multiplex PCR assay. The clones in this table, taken by TCRdb from immuneACCESS, are in-frame only. Not every clone is retained; where verified, under half of the shortfall comes from an unresolved V gene, and the cause of the rest is unknown. Within this sample are about 150,000 clones, with more than 85% of them counted one time only. About 3.7% of the sample is in the top ten clones. Explained via the paper, the time point label denotes: baseline before first vaccination. Sequenced material: peripheral blood, taken on day 0 of AZD1222 vaccination. These receptors all stem from an adult in good health.

The sample holds one count of this clone. The chain combines TRBV9 with TRBJ2-6; D uncertain. Germline CDR1 SGDLS, CDR2 YYNGEE. CDR3 size: 14 residues. Trimming pared 3 bases from V and 0 bases from J, leaving 4 bases between. This CDR3 reads CASSAVSGANVLTF. The CDR3 nucleotides read TGTGCCAGCAGCGCGGTCTCTGGGGCCAACGTCCTGACTTTC.

The gene calls are TRBV12-3 or TRBV12-4 and TRBJ1-2; TRBD1 might be the D (6 bases). Trimming cost V 2 bases and J 8 bases, with 12 bases left between them. This CDR3 has 13 residues. The CDR3: CASSLQGSYGYTF. The CDR3 nucleotides read TGTGCCAGCAGTTTACAGGGGAGTTACGGCTACACCTTC.

V is TRBV7-2 and J is TRBJ1-1; D perhaps matches TRBD1 (5 bases). Deletions cut 4 bases from V and 4 bases from J, with 13 bases between. Germline-derived CDR1 and CDR2 are SGHTA and FQGNSA. This CDR3 comprises 14 residues. CDR3 sequence (DNA): TGTGCCAGCAGCTCGGGACGCGCGGGCACTGAAGCTTTCTTT. It translates to CASSSGRAGTEAFF.

The chain carries TRBV20-1 and TRBJ2-1; D gene ambiguous. V shed 2 bases and J shed 10 bases, with 9 bases lying between them. Germline V gene data show CDR1 as DFQATT and CDR2 as SNEGSKA (reference sequence). The CDR3 extends over 11 amino acids. The CDR3: CSARSRNEQFF. CDR3 DNA: TGCAGTGCTAGATCACGGAACGAGCAGTTCTTC.

This sequence joins TRBV30 and TRBJ1-2, with TRBD1 identical over 11 bases. Germline V gives CDR1 GTSNPN, CDR2 SVGIG (reference sequence). CDR3 size: 14 residues. Unmatched junction bases numbered 6, after V lost 2 bases and J lost 7 bases. CDR3: CAWSPGQGAFGYTF. CDR3 DNA: TGTGCCTGGAGTCCCGGACAGGGGGCATTTGGCTACACCTTC.

The J gene is TRBJ2-7, the V gene TRBV28, with 9 positions matching TRBD2. From germline, CDR1 is MDHEN and CDR2 SYDVKM. The CDR3 spans 16 residues. Trimming cost V 5 bases and J 0 bases; bases outside gene matches: 8. CDR3 loop: CASSPALAGLSYEQYF. Here the CDR3 DNA reads TGTGCCAGCAGTCCCGCCCTAGCGGGACTCTCCTACGAGCAGTACTTC.

The chain carries TRBV7-8 and TRBJ2-7, with D possibly TRBD1 on 6 matching bases. The CDR3 has 14 amino acids. Germline V gene data show CDR1 as SGHVS and CDR2 as FQNEAQ. With 7 bases removed from V and 3 bases from J, the gap between germline ends came to 16 bases. CDR3 sequence: CASTPKDRNYEQYF. CDR3 sequence (DNA): TGTGCCAGCACCCCTAAGGACAGAAACTACGAGCAGTACTTC.

The rearrangement uses TRBV6-5 and TRBJ1-1; D unclear. The length of the CDR3 is 14 residues. From germline, CDR1 is MNHEY and CDR2 SVGAGI. Trimming left V 7 bases short and J 1 base short, with 13 bases between. CDR3 sequence reads: CASTPETANTEAFF. The CDR3 DNA sequence: TGTGCCAGCACACCTGAGACGGCGAACACTGAAGCTTTCTTT.

The rearrangement links TRBV6-5 to TRBJ2-2; TRBD2 aligns across 8 bases. V dropped 6 bases and J dropped 5; count of bases not matched to a gene: 8. In germline, CDR1 is MNHEY, CDR2 SVGAGI. This CDR3 comprises 15 residues. This CDR3 is CASRTGGVWTGELFF. The DNA of the CDR3 is TGTGCCAGCAGGACCGGGGGGGTGTGGACCGGGGAGCTGTTTTTT.

This clone was seen a few times. V and J are TRBV5-1 and TRBJ1-1, with 7 bases aligning to TRBD1. From germline, CDR1 is SGHRS and CDR2 YFSETQ. V lost 6 bases and J lost 1; bases outside the gene matches: 6. The CDR3 totals 14 residues. The CDR3 sequence is CASNNGDRNTEAFF. The CDR3 DNA reads TGCGCCAGCAACAATGGGGACAGGAACACTGAAGCTTTCTTT.

The chain has TRBV28 and TRBJ1-1; D gene unclear. The length of the CDR3 is 13 residues. Germline V gene data show CDR1 as MDHEN and CDR2 as SYDVKM. Trimming took 3 bases from V and 2 from J, leaving 7 bases between them. Written as DNA, the CDR3 is TGTGCCAGCAGTTTTACGGCCAACACTGAAGCTTTCTTT. Encoded protein: CASSFTANTEAFF.

The chain employs TRBV6-5 and TRBJ2-7, with TRBD1 matching over 9 bases. The CDR3 contains 16 residues. The V gene's germline CDR1 is MNHEY and CDR2 SVGAGI. V lost 1 base, J lost 2 bases, and 6 bases stayed unmatched. In nucleotides, the CDR3 is TGTGCCAGCAGTTACTGGGACAGGGTATCAGCCTACGAGCAGTACTTC. Protein sequence: CASSYWDRVSAYEQYF.

The chain employs TRBV5-1 and TRBJ2-2; 14 bases are shared with TRBD2. The CDR3 contains 15 residues. The germline gives CDR1 SGHRS, CDR2 YFSETQ. V lost 4 bases and J lost 6; bases outside the gene matches: 2. The CDR3 reads CASSRGLAGAGELFF. The CDR3 DNA sequence: TGCGCCAGCAGCAGGGGACTAGCGGGAGCCGGGGAGCTGTTTTTT.

J is TRBJ2-1 and V is TRBV12-5; TRBD2 aligns across 7 bases. This CDR3 has 21 residues. Germline V gene lookup returns CDR1 LGHNT and CDR2 FRNRAP. V lost 0 bases and J lost 0; bases outside the gene matches: 17. The CDR3 sequence: CASGLVFWLAEIGSSYNEQFF. CDR3 nucleotides: TGTGCTAGTGGTTTGGTATTTTGGCTAGCGGAGATAGGAAGCTCCTACAATGAGCAGTTCTTC.

This clone was picked up one time. The genes are TRBV5-4 and TRBJ2-7; D ambiguous. The V and J ends lost 3 bases and 2 bases respectively, with 9 bases between them. The germline CDR1 and CDR2 sequences are SGHNT and YYREEE (reference sequence). This CDR3 spans 13 amino acids. The CDR3, as DNA: TGTGCCAGCAGCTCCGACGACCCCTACGAGCAGTACTTC. This gives the protein CASSSDDPYEQYF.

The chain joins TRBV6-6 to TRBJ1-2; D not certain. Germline CDR1 and CDR2: MNHNY and SVGAGI (reference sequence). V shed 6 bases and J shed 3 bases, with 17 bases lying between them. This CDR3 is built from 15 residues. The CDR3 region is CASSPPMGSDYGYTF. The CDR3 DNA follows: TGTGCCAGCAGCCCCCCAATGGGCAGTGACTATGGCTACACCTTC.

The chain combines TRBV3-1 (or the pseudogene TRBV3-2) with TRBJ2-1; perhaps TRBD2 as D (6 bases). The CDR3 totals 15 residues. Germline-derived CDR1 and CDR2 are LGHDT and YNNKEL (reference sequence). V was cut by 3 bases and J by 6 bases, with 15 bases left in between. The CDR3 sequence is CASSQVPGLINEQFF. The CDR3, as DNA: TGTGCCAGCAGCCAGGTCCCGGGACTGATCAATGAGCAGTTCTTC.

The V call is TRBV4-3, the J call TRBJ2-2, with a weak D call TRBD2 (7 bases). CDR1 LGHNA and CDR2 YSLEER come from the germline V gene. Trimming left V 0 bases short and J 5 bases short, with 16 bases between. This CDR3 is 17 amino acids long. The CDR3 protein is CASSQEGRGALTGELFF. CDR3 DNA sequence: TGCGCCAGCAGCCAAGAAGGTCGGGGGGCTCTTACCGGGGAGCTGTTTTTT.

As DNA, the CDR3 is TGTGCTAGTGGTCCCGGGGCGGAGCAGTACTTC. This codes for CASGPGAEQYF. This chain connects TRBV12-5 to TRBJ2-7, with D possibly being TRBD1 or TRBD2 (5 bases each). The CDR3 loop spans 11 amino acids. Trimming shortened V by 5 bases and J by 7 bases, and 9 bases separated the two germline ends. Germline assignment: CDR1 LGHNT and CDR2 FRNRAP.

The genes are TRBV12-5 and TRBJ2-3; 7 nucleotides agree with TRBD1. The CDR3 covers 14 residues. V was clipped by 2 bases and J by 3 bases; unmatched bases: 2. The germline V gene has CDR1 LGHNT and CDR2 FRNRAP. The CDR3 bases are TGTGCTAGTGGTTTGATGACAGGGACAGATACGCAGTATTTT. This encodes CASGLMTGTDTQYF. Combining the CDR3 with reference TRBV12-5 and TRBJ2-3 gives the whole variable domain DARVTQTPRHKVTEMGQEVTMRCQPILGHNTVFWYRQTMMQGLELLAYFRNRAPLDDSGMPKDRFSAEMPDATLATLKIQPSEPRDSAVYFCASGLMTGTDTQYFGPGTRLTVL.

The chain combines TRBV28 with TRBJ1-6, with D maybe TRBD1 (6 bases). CDR1 is MDHEN, CDR2 SYDVKM, per germline. The CDR3 length is 14 residues. V lost 7 bases, J lost 7 bases, and 14 bases lay in between. CDR3 residues: CASKNREANSPLHF. The CDR3 region has the DNA TGTGCCAGCAAGAACAGGGAAGCGAATTCACCCCTCCACTTT.

This clone was seen a single time. The chain employs TRBV10-3 and TRBJ1-2; D unclear. CDR3 length equals 11 residues. V was trimmed by 10 bases and J by 4 bases, leaving 10 bases between them. Germline loops: CDR1 ENHRY, CDR2 SYGVKD. The CDR3 here is CATQESYGYTF. The CDR3 DNA sequence: TGTGCCACCCAGGAGTCCTATGGCTACACCTTC.

This clone was observed once. This chain links TRBV10-1 with TRBJ2-2; the D gene is possibly TRBD2 (5 bases). This CDR3 is 15 amino acids long. V gave up 6 bases and J gave up 7 bases, with 18 bases separating them. CDR1 is WNHNN and CDR2 is SYGVQD in the germline V gene (reference sequence). The CDR3, as DNA: TGCGCCAGCAGCTACACCACTAAAGGAGGCGGGGAGCTGTTTTTT. Its translation: CASSYTTKGGGELFF.

The chain combines TRBV6-5 with TRBJ2-7; TRBD1 might be the D (6 bases). With 6 bases removed from V and 7 bases from J, the gap between germline ends came to 10 bases. In germline, CDR1 is MNHEY, CDR2 SVGAGI. CDR3 length: 11 amino acids. This CDR3 reads CASRTGREQYF. CDR3 bases: TGTGCCAGCAGGACAGGACGGGAGCAGTACTTC.

The chain joins TRBV5-1 to TRBJ1-1, with D tentatively TRBD1 (5 bases). The ends were cut back, 2 bases at V and 6 bases at J, with 17 bases in the middle. The germline V gene encodes CDR1 SGHRS and CDR2 YFSETQ. This CDR3 spans 15 amino acids. DNA of the CDR3: TGCGCCAGCAGCTTAACAGGTAATGTACAGGCTGAAGCTTTCTTT. It encodes CASSLTGNVQAEAFF.